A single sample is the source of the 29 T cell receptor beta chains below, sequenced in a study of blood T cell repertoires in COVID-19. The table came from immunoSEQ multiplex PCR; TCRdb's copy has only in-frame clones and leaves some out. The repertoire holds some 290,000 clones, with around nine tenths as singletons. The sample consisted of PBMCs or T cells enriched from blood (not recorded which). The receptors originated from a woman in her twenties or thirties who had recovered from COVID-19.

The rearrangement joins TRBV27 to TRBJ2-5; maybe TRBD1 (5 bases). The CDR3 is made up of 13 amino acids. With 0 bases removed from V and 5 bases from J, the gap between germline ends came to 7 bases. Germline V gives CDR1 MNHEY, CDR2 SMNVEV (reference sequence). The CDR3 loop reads CASSLSGPETQYF. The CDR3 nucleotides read TGTGCCAGCAGTTTATCGGGGCCGGAGACCCAGTACTTC.

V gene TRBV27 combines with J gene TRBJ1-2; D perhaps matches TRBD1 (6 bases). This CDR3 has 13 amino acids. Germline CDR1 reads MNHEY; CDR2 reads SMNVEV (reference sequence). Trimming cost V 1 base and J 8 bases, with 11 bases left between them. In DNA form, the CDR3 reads TGTGCCAGCAGTTTATTAGGGGGGGCCGGCTACACCTTC. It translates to CASSLLGGAGYTF.

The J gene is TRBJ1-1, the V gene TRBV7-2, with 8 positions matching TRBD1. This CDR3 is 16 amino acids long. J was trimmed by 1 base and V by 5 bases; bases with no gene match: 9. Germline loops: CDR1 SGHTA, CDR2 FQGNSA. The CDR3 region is CASSRTTGDGNTEAFF. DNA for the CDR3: TGTGCCAGCAGCCGCACGACAGGGGATGGGAACACTGAAGCTTTCTTT.

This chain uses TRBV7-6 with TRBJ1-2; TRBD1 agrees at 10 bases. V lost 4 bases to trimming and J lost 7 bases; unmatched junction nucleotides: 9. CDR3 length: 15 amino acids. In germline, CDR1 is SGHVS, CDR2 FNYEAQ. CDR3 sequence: CASSSIRDRGIGYTF. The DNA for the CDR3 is TGTGCCAGCAGCTCTATACGGGACAGGGGAATTGGCTACACCTTC.

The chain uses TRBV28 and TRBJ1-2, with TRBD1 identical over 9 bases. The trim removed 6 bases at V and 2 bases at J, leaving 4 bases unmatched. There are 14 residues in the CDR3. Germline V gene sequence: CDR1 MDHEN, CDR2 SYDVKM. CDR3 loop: CASRGQGLNYGYTF. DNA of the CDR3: TGTGCCAGCAGGGGACAGGGTTTGAACTATGGCTACACCTTC.

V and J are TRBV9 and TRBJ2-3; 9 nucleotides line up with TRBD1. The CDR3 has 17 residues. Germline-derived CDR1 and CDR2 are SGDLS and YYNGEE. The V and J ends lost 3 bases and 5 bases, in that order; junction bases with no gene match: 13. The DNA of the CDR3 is TGTGCCAGCAGCGGGGGGACAGGGAGTGGATTCTTAGATACGCAGTATTTT. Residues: CASSGGTGSGFLDTQYF. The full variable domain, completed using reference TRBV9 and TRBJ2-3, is DSGVTQTPKHLITATGQRVTLRCSPRSGDLSVYWYQQSLDQGLQFLIQYYNGEERAKGNILERFSAQQFPDLHSELNLSSLELGDSALYFCASSGGTGSGFLDTQYFGPGTRLTVL.

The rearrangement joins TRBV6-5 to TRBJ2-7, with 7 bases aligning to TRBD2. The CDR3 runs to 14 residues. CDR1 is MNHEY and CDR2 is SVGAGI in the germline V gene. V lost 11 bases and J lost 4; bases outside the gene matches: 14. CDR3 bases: TGTGCCGTCCGAACCGGGACTACCGTTTACGAGCAGTACTTC. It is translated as CAVRTGTTVYEQYF.

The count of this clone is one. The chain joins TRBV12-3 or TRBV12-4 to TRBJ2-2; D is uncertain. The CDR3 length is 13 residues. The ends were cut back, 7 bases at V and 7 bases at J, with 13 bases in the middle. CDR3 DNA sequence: TGTGCCAGCACCATCTCCCCGGTCGGGGAGCTGTTTTTT. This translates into CASTISPVGELFF.

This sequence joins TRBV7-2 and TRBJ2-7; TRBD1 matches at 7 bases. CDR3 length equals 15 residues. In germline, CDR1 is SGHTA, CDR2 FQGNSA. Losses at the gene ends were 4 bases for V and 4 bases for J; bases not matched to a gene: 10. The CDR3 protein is CASSSRGTVPYEQYF. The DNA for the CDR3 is TGTGCCAGCAGCTCCCGTGGGACAGTACCATACGAGCAGTACTTC.

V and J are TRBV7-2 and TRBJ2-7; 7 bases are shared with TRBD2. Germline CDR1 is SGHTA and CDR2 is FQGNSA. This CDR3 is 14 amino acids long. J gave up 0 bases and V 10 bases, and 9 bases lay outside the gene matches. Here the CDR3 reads CATSTSQDSYEQYF. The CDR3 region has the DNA TGTGCCACCTCGACTAGCCAAGACTCCTACGAGCAGTACTTC. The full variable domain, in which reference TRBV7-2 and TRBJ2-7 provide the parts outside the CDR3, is GAGVSQSPSNKVTEKGKDVELRCDPISGHTALYWYRQSLGQGLEFLIYFQGNSAPDKSGLPSDRFSAERTGGSVSTLTIQRTQQEDSAVYLCATSTSQDSYEQYFGPGTRLTVT.

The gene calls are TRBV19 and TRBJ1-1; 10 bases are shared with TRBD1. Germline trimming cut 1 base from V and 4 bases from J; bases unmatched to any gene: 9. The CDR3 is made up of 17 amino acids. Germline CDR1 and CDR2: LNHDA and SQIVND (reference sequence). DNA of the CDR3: TGTGCCAGTAGTATAGGTCCCGGGACAGGGGTCGGCACTGAAGCTTTCTTT. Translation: CASSIGPGTGVGTEAFF.

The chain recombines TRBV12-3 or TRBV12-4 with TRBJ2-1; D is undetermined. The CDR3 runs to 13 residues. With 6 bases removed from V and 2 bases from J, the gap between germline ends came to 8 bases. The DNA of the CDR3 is TGTGCCAGCAGCCTACGTGCCTACAATGAGCAGTTCTTC. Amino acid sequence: CASSLRAYNEQFF.

The CDR3 DNA is TGTGCCAGCAGCTTAGGAGGGGTGCGGGGTGGAAGGACTGAAGCTTTCTTT. This sequence encodes CASSLGGVRGGRTEAFF. The chain recombines TRBV7-9 with TRBJ1-1; D is possibly TRBD1 (5 bases). Germline assignment: CDR1 SEHNR and CDR2 FQNEAQ (reference sequence). This CDR3 comprises 17 residues. Deletions cut 1 base from V and 5 bases from J, with 20 bases between. Complete variable domain (other parts from reference TRBV7-9 and TRBJ1-1): DTGVSQNPRHKITKRGQNVTFRCDPISEHNRLYWYRQTLGQGPEFLTYFQNEAQLEKSRLLSDRFSAERPKGSFSTLEIQRTEQGDSAMYLCASSLGGVRGGRTEAFFGQGTRLTVV.

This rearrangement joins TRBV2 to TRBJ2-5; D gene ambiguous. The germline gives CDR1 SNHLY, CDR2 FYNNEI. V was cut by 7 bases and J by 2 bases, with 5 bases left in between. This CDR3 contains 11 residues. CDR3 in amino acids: CASTVQETQYF. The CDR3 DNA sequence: TGTGCCAGCACCGTACAAGAGACCCAGTACTTC.

CDR3 coding DNA: TGTGCCAGCAGTTACGGGGGCAGTCAGCCCCAGCATTTT. The encoded protein is CASSYGGSQPQHF. V usage is TRBV6-5 and J usage is TRBJ1-5; a possible D gene is TRBD1 (6 bases). V lost 2 bases and J lost 6, with 8 bases in between. Germline loops: CDR1 MNHEY, CDR2 SVGAGI. The CDR3 covers 13 residues.

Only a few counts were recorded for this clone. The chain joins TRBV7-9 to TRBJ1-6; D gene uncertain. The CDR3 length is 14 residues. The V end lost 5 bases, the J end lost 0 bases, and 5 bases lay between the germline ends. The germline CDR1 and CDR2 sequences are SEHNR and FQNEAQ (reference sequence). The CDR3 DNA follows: TGTGCCAGCAGCCAGTTCTCCTATAATTCACCCCTCCACTTT. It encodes CASSQFSYNSPLHF. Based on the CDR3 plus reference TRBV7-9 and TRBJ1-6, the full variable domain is DTGVSQNPRHKITKRGQNVTFRCDPISEHNRLYWYRQTLGQGPEFLTYFQNEAQLEKSRLLSDRFSAERPKGSFSTLEIQRTEQGDSAMYLCASSQFSYNSPLHFGNGTRLTVT.

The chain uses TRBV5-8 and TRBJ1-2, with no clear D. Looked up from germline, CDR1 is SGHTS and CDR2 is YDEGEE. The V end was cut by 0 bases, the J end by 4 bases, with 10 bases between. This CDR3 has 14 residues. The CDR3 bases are TGTGCCAGCAGCTTGGAGGATGGCGGCTATGGCTACACCTTC. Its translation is CASSLEDGGYGYTF.

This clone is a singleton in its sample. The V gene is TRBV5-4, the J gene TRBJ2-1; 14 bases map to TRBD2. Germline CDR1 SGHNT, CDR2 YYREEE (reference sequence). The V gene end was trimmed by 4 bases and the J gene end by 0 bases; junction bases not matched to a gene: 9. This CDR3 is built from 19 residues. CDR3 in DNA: TGTGCCAGCAGCCCGGGGACTAGCGGGGGACCAAGCTCCTACAATGAGCAGTTCTTC. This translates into CASSPGTSGGPSSYNEQFF.

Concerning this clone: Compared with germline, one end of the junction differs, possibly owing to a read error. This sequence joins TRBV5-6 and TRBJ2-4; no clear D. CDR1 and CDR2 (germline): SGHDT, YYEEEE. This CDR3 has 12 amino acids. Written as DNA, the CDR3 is TGTGCCAGCAGCTTGGTTGCAGACCCCGCGGCGTTC. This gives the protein CASSLVADPAAF.

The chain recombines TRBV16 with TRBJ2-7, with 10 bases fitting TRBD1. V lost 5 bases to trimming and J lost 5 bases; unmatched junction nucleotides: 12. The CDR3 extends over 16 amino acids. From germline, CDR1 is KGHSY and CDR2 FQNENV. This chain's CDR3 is CASSERTWDRGNEQYF. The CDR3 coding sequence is TGTGCCAGCAGCGAAAGGACCTGGGACAGGGGTAACGAGCAGTACTTC.

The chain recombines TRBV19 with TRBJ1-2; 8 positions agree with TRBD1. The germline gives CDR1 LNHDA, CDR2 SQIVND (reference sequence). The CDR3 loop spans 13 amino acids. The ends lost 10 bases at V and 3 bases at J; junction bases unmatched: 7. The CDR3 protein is CATGQGLDYGYTF. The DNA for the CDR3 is TGTGCCACCGGACAGGGATTGGACTATGGCTACACCTTC.

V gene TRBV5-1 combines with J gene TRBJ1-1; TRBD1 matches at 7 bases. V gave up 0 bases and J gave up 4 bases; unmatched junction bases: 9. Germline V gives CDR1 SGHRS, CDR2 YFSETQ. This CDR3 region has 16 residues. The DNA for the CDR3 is TGCGCCAGCAGCTTGGGGACAGGCGGTATTATCACTGAAGCTTTCTTT. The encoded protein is CASSLGTGGIITEAFF.

In nucleotides, the CDR3 is TGTGCCAGCAGCTTGTACAGGGGGAATCATCAGCCCCAGCATTTT. Protein sequence: CASSLYRGNHQPQHF. The J gene is TRBJ1-5, the V gene TRBV5-8, with TRBD1 matching 8 bases. Per the germline V gene, CDR1 is SGHTS and CDR2 is YDEGEE. The V segment lost 1 base and the J segment 5 bases; nucleotides outside the gene matches: 5. CDR3 length equals 15 residues.

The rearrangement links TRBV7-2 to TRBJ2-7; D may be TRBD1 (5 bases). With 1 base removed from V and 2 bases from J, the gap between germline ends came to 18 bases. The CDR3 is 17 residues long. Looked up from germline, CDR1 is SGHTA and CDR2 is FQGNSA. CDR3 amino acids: CASSLGTSYRGAYEQYF. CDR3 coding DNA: TGTGCCAGCAGCTTAGGGACAAGCTATAGGGGCGCCTACGAGCAGTACTTC.

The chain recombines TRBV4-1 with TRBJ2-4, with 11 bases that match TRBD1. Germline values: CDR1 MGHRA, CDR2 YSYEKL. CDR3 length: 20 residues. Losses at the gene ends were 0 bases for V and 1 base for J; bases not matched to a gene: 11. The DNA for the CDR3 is TGCGCCAGCAGCCAAGATTATGGGACAGGGGGGTACTCGGCCAAAAACATTCAGTACTTC. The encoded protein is CASSQDYGTGGYSAKNIQYF.

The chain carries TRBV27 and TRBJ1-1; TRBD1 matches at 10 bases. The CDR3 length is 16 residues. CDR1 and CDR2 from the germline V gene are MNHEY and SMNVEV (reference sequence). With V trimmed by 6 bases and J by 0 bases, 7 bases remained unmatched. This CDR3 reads CASRRQGALLNTEAFF. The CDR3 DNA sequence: TGTGCCAGCAGACGACAGGGGGCCCTTCTGAACACTGAAGCTTTCTTT.

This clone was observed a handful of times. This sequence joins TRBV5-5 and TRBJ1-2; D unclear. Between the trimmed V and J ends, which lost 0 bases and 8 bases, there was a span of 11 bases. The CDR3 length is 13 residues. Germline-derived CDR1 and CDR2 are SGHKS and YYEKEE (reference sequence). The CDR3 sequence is CASSLVGGEGYTF. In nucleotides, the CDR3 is TGTGCCAGCAGCTTGGTCGGCGGGGAGGGCTACACCTTC. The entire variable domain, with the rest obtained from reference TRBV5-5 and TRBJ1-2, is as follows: DAGVTQSPTHLIKTRGQQVTLRCSPISGHKSVSWYQQVLGQGPQFIFQYYEKEERGRGNFPDRFSARQFPNYSSELNVNALLLGDSALYLCASSLVGGEGYTFGSGTRLTVV.

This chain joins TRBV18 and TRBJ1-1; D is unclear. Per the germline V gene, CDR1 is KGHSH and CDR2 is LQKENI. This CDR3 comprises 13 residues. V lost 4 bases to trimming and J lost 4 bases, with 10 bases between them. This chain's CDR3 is CASSLLEGTEAFF. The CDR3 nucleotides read TGTGCCAGCTCACTGTTGGAGGGCACTGAAGCTTTCTTT.

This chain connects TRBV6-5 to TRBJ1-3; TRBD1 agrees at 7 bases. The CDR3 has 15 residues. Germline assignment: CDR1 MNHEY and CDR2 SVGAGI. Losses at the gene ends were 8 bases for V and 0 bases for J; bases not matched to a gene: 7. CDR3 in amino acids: CASGRQGLSGNTIYF. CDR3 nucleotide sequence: TGTGCCAGCGGACGACAGGGTCTCTCTGGAAACACCATATATTTT.